This T cell receptor (beta chain) was documented in a study of cytomegalovirus exposure and HLA in healthy donors. As regards this clone: Its target is not known.

Study-wide findings and caveats: The only immune exposure information that was available was CMV serostatus.

Amplification used 60 Vbeta primers and 13 Jbeta primers. Profiled with immunoSEQ multiplex PCR; TCRdb holds only in-frame clones, not every one. The sample lists about 120,000 clones; 80% were seen once. Germline assignment: CDR1 KGHSH and CDR2 LQKENI. The CDR3 spans 13 residues. Trimming removed 6 bases at V and 2 bases at J, with 9 bases between. Sequenced: PBMCs. This clonotype was sampled from a female donor in good health and CMV-seropositive. The chain carries TRBV18 and TRBJ2-3, with a tentative D call TRBD2 (6 bases). CDR3 nucleotides: TGTGCCAGCTCGCGGGACTCCACAGATACGCAGTATTTT. Protein product: CASSRDSTDTQYF.